The clone carrying this T cell receptor beta chain appeared many times. Its antigen is unidentified. TCRdb re-analysed the RACE reads in MiXCR, keeping a single row per CDR3 protein. Of just over 80,000 distinct CDR3 sequences in the sample, around 11% were seen once. V was shortened by 4 bases and J by 7 bases, with 7 bases between the two germline ends. This CDR3 region has 11 residues. CDR1 is SEHNR, CDR2 FQNEAQ, per germline (reference sequence). These data are taken from a study of human T cells and chemical hapten exposure. Findings and limits, study-wide: Each of the donors had alopecia, so their immune responses may not resemble those of healthy people. Controls had significantly fewer large CDR3 similarity clusters than were formed by expanded TCRs.

Time point indicated: patch test 1, 2 weeks after DPC sensitization. Treatment noted: therapeutic diphenylcyclopropenone sensitization with weekly scalp DPC. The sequence was obtained from a woman aged 45-65 years with alopecia areata. Some clones in this sample may be carry-over from other donors' samples. The sample was whole blood, taken in connection with sensitization to the hapten diphenylcyclopropenone (DPC). The chain couples TRBV7-9 to TRBJ1-2; no firm D call. The CDR3 spells CASSSGLGYTF. CDR3 nucleotide sequence: TGTGCCAGCAGCTCGGGCCTTGGCTACACCTTC.